This T cell receptor beta chain was profiled in a study of T cell repertoires in cytomegalovirus infection. Study-level background: Public TCR beta signature analysis indicated the presence of both CMV infection and matching HLA type. Study-wide results and limits: HLA-C-restricted CMV clonotypes gave the most frequent clonotype in two of eight donors. CMV carriers having the relevant HLA were flagged by cumulative public TCR beta family frequency.

Details on this clonotype: What it binds is unknown.

TCRdb passed the reads through MiXCR, listing each CDR3 protein once. This table has under 300,000 distinct CDR3 sequences, over 15% appearing once. The V and J ends lost 0 bases and 14 bases respectively, with 14 bases between them. CDR3 size: 14 residues. Germline V gives CDR1 ENHRY, CDR2 SYGVKD. The sample consisted of CD8+ T cells from PBMCs. The chain links TRBV10-3 to TRBJ1-6, with D unresolved. The TCR comes from a human donor in good health (CMV status not recorded). Some clones in this sample may be carry-over from other donors' samples. In DNA, the CDR3 is TGTGCCATCAGTGAGTCGACATCCTCCCGGGCCCTCCACTTT. Its translation is CAISESTSSRALHF.